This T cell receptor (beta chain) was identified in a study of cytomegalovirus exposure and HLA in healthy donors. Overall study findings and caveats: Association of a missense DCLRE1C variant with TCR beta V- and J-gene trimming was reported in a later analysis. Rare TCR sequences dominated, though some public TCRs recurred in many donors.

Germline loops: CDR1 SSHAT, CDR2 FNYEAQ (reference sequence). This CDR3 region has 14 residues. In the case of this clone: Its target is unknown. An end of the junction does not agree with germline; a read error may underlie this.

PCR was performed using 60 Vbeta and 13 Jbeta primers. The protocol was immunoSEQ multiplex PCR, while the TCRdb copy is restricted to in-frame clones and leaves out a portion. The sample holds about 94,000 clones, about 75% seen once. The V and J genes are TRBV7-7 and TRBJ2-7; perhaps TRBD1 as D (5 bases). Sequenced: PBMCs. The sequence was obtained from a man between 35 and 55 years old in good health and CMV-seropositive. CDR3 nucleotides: TGTGCTAGCAGCGATCCACCTTTAGGGGTTTCGGTAGACTTC. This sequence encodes CASSDPPLGVSVDF.